This TCR beta chain was sequenced for a study of metastatic and nonmetastatic thyroid tumors. Study results and limitations: When malignant thyroid tumors were compared with benign nodules, TCR beta diversity was reportedly significantly higher in the malignant tumors. This held in both blood and tumor samples.

Germline CDR1 MNHEY, CDR2 SVGEGT. The CDR3 sequence is 16 residues long. Trimming removed 2 bases at V and 2 bases at J, with 15 bases between. This clone occurred many times. Its target is unknown. Prior to thyroid surgery, none of the patients had received any treatment. TCRdb reanalyzed the PCR reads with MiXCR. The sample contains approximately 35,000 clones, about 10% of which appear only once. The chain uses TRBV6-2 or TRBV6-3 and TRBJ2-5, with D tentatively TRBD1 (6 bases). Sequencing was performed on blood. The TCR originated in a female donor with papillary thyroid cancer or a benign thyroid nodule (not recorded which). Some clones in this sample may be carry-over from other donors' samples. Written as DNA, the CDR3 is TGTGCCAGCAGTTACCGCCTACCGGACAGACAAGAGACCCAGTACTTC. Its translation: CASSYRLPDRQETQYF.